The 24 T cell receptor beta chains given below trace back to one sample, sequenced in a study of T cells in localized non-small cell lung cancer. TCRdb's table, derived via immunoSEQ multiplex PCR, lists solely in-frame clones and lacks some. The sample yields nearly 25,000 clones, more than 85% seen once. Here the sequenced sample was peripheral blood, taken before any cancer treatment. The receptors were sampled from a man between 40 and 75 years old with stage III squamous cell lung carcinoma.

The chain uses TRBV2 and TRBJ2-7, with D tentatively TRBD1 (6 bases). Germline V gene sequence: CDR1 SNHLY, CDR2 FYNNEI. The CDR3 totals 14 residues. The V end lost 3 bases, the J end lost 4 bases, and 13 bases lay between the germline ends. The chain's CDR3 is CASSEMGRGYEQYF. CDR3 DNA sequence: TGTGCCAGCAGTGAGATGGGCAGGGGTTACGAGCAGTACTTC. The whole variable domain, remainder taken from reference TRBV2 and TRBJ2-7, is EPEVTQTPSHQVTQMGQEVILRCVPISNHLYFYWYRQILGQKVEFLVSFYNNEISEKSEIFDDQFSVERPDGSNFTLKIRSTKLEDSAMYFCASSEMGRGYEQYFGPGTRLTVT.

This chain links TRBV2 with TRBJ2-7, with D tentatively TRBD1 (5 bases). The CDR3 length is 14 residues. V lost 2 bases and J lost 0, with 8 bases in between. Germline lookup yields CDR1 SNHLY and CDR2 FYNNEI. The CDR3 coding sequence is TGTGCCAGCAGTGAACTGGACAACTCCTACGAGCAGTACTTC. Translated: CASSELDNSYEQYF.

V gene TRBV7-8 combines with J gene TRBJ2-1; D not certain. This CDR3 comprises 15 residues. V gave up 1 base and J gave up 2 bases, with 9 bases separating them. Germline-derived CDR1 and CDR2 are SGHVS and FQNEAQ. CDR3 sequence reads: CASSLGVGPYNEQFF. CDR3 bases: TGTGCCAGCAGCTTAGGCGTAGGGCCCTACAATGAGCAGTTCTTC.

This clone was observed a single time. The V call is TRBV15, the J call TRBJ2-7, with 8 nucleotides matching TRBD1. The CDR3 totals 15 residues. V lost 5 bases and J lost 0; bases outside the gene matches: 6. Germline CDR1 LNHNV, CDR2 YYDKDF (reference sequence). CDR3 DNA sequence: TGTGCCACCAGCTCTCGGGACAGGAGCTCCTACGAGCAGTACTTC. Translated: CATSSRDRSSYEQYF.

This rearrangement joins TRBV7-8 to TRBJ2-1, with 9 nucleotides matching TRBD1. The CDR3 runs 15 residues. The germline V gene encodes CDR1 SGHVS and CDR2 FQNEAQ. Germline trimming cut 5 bases from V and 2 bases from J; bases unmatched to any gene: 4. The CDR3 loop reads CASSPRDRAYNEQFF. CDR3 bases: TGTGCCAGCAGCCCTCGGGACAGGGCCTACAATGAGCAGTTCTTC.

The chain uses TRBV11-2 and TRBJ1-1, with 7 bases identical to TRBD1. The V and J ends lost 5 bases and 5 bases, in that order; junction bases with no gene match: 11. The CDR3 contains 15 residues. Germline loops: CDR1 SGHAT, CDR2 FQNNGV. The CDR3 coding sequence is TGTGCCAGCAGCGGAAGGTCGGGCAGGGGGACTGAAGCTTTCTTT. It specifies CASSGRSGRGTEAFF.

This chain uses TRBV28 with TRBJ2-1; D is possibly TRBD1 (5 bases). V was clipped by 2 bases and J by 8 bases, with 16 bases between them. This CDR3 is built from 15 residues. Per the germline V gene, CDR1 is MDHEN and CDR2 is SYDVKM. In DNA, the CDR3 is TGTGCCAGCAGTTTACGGCTGGGGTTGGGGCATGAGCAGTTCTTC. It is translated as CASSLRLGLGHEQFF.

The chain recombines TRBV6-5 with TRBJ2-5; D call uncertain. Germline lookup yields CDR1 MNHEY and CDR2 SVGAGI. The V end lost 0 bases, the J end lost 5 bases, and 13 bases lay between the germline ends. The CDR3 totals 15 residues. The CDR3: CASSYSSDGRETQYF. DNA for the CDR3: TGTGCCAGCAGTTACTCGAGTGACGGGCGGGAGACCCAGTACTTC.

This rearrangement joins TRBV6-5 to TRBJ1-3, with D possibly being TRBD1 (6 bases). The germline V gene encodes CDR1 MNHEY and CDR2 SVGAGI. The V and J ends lost 6 bases and 1 base respectively, with 10 bases between them. The CDR3 is 14 amino acids. CDR3 bases: TGTGCCAGCAGCCCCGGACAGTCTGGAAACACCATATATTTT. Translating gives CASSPGQSGNTIYF.

This clone was recorded only once. V usage is TRBV19 and J usage is TRBJ1-5; a weak D match, TRBD1 (6 bases). Germline V lookup: CDR1 LNHDA, CDR2 SQIVND (reference sequence). The germline V and J ends were trimmed by 6 bases and 4 bases, with 13 bases remaining between them. The CDR3 is 14 amino acids. For the CDR3, the DNA is TGTGCCAGTAGGGGCCGGGACACAAATCAGCCCCAGCATTTT. Its translation: CASRGRDTNQPQHF.

The chain has TRBV19 and TRBJ1-5; D gene ambiguous. Looked up from germline, CDR1 is LNHDA and CDR2 is SQIVND (reference sequence). V lost 5 bases and J 10 bases, leaving 15 bases between the germline ends. This CDR3 has 13 residues. CDR3 sequence: CASSSTSFLPQHF. As DNA, the CDR3 is TGTGCCAGTAGTTCTACAAGCTTTCTACCCCAGCATTTT.

The chain employs TRBV18 and TRBJ1-5, with 11 bases identical to TRBD1. Germline loops: CDR1 KGHSH, CDR2 LQKENI. The CDR3 extends over 17 amino acids. The J segment lost 6 bases and the V segment lost 3 bases, leaving 10 bases of the junction unmatched. The CDR3 nucleotides read TGTGCCAGCTCACCCACGGCGGACAGGGGGCGCGGTCAGCCCCAGCATTTT. Protein product: CASSPTADRGRGQPQHF.

The chain joins TRBV18 to TRBJ1-2; no clear D gene. The CDR3 has 11 amino acids. Germline CDR1 KGHSH, CDR2 LQKENI. The ends were cut back, 6 bases at V and 6 bases at J, with 8 bases in the middle. Written as DNA, the CDR3 is TGTGCCAGCTCTCTTACGGATGGCTACACCTTC. It is translated as CASSLTDGYTF.

V gene TRBV28 combines with J gene TRBJ1-5; 9 nucleotides align to TRBD1. V shed 8 bases and J 5 bases; nucleotides not matched to a gene: 10. Per germline, CDR1 MDHEN and CDR2 SYDVKM. The CDR3 loop spans 15 amino acids. CDR3 nucleotides: TGTGCCAGCCTCCGGGGACAGGGTATATATCAGCCCCAGCATTTT. Amino acid sequence: CASLRGQGIYQPQHF.

The chain carries TRBV7-9 and TRBJ2-2, with 7 bases fitting TRBD1. Looked up from germline, CDR1 is SEHNR and CDR2 is FQNEAQ (reference sequence). This CDR3 is 15 amino acids long. Trimming cost V 3 bases and J 4 bases; bases outside gene matches: 5. CDR3 nucleotides: TGTGCCAGCAGCTTCACCGACAGGGTCACCGGGGAGCTGTTTTTT. Translating gives CASSFTDRVTGELFF.

The gene calls are TRBV11-2 and TRBJ2-2, with 8 bases matching TRBD2. V lost 5 bases to trimming and J lost 6 bases; unmatched junction nucleotides: 14. In germline, CDR1 is SGHAT, CDR2 FQNNGV. There are 17 residues in the CDR3. The CDR3 sequence is CASSPVAGIDLSGELFF. The CDR3 bases are TGTGCCAGCAGCCCTGTAGCGGGGATCGATCTTTCCGGGGAGCTGTTTTTT. The variable domain in full, completed from reference TRBV11-2 and TRBJ2-2, reads EAGVAQSPRYKIIEKRQSVAFWCNPISGHATLYWYQQILGQGPKLLIQFQNNGVVDDSQLPKDRFSAERLKGVDSTLKIQPAKLEDSAVYLCASSPVAGIDLSGELFFGEGSRLTVL.

This clone has just one count. The J gene is TRBJ2-4, the V gene TRBV5-8, with TRBD1 matching 8 bases. The CDR3 has 17 residues. The junction had 7 bases not matched to a gene; V was cut back by 2 bases and J by 0 bases. The germline V gene encodes CDR1 SGHTS and CDR2 YDEGEE. The CDR3 loop reads CASSFTPTGGAKNIQYF. In DNA form, the CDR3 reads TGTGCCAGCAGCTTCACCCCCACAGGGGGAGCCAAAAACATTCAGTACTTC.

V usage is TRBV7-3 and J usage is TRBJ1-1, with D uncertain. V lost 0 bases and J lost 3, with 17 bases in between. Germline V CDR1 and CDR2: SGHTA, FQGTGA. The CDR3 totals 17 residues. CDR3 region: CASSLTALTVYDTEAFF. CDR3 coding DNA: TGTGCCAGCAGCTTAACGGCACTTACAGTTTATGACACTGAAGCTTTCTTT.

This clone was picked up a small number of times. This chain joins TRBV6-1 and TRBJ2-3; D is unresolved. Germline V lookup: CDR1 MNHNS, CDR2 SASEGT. Trimming stripped 6 bases from V and 5 bases from J, with 6 bases between. The CDR3 totals 11 residues. The CDR3 bases are TGTGCCAGCAGCGAACTAGATACGCAGTATTTT. Translating it yields CASSELDTQYF.

The V and J genes are TRBV6-1 and TRBJ2-1; possibly TRBD1 for D (6 bases). The CDR3 is 12 amino acids. V was trimmed by 2 bases and J by 11 bases, leaving 10 bases between them. Looked up from germline, CDR1 is MNHNS and CDR2 is SASEGT. The CDR3, as DNA: TGTGCCAGCAGTGAAAGGGGGAGACAGCAGTTCTTC. Translated, it gives CASSERGRQQFF.

This clone was picked up a small number of times. This chain connects TRBV7-2 to TRBJ2-5; D is unclear. This CDR3 is 16 amino acids long. The germline V gene encodes CDR1 SGHTA and CDR2 FQGNSA. V was cut by 1 base and J by 1 base, with 13 bases left in between. The CDR3 protein is CASSLGPRSSQETQYF. In DNA, the CDR3 is TGTGCCAGCAGCTTAGGTCCGCGTTCCTCCCAAGAGACCCAGTACTTC. Combining the CDR3 with reference TRBV7-2 and TRBJ2-5 gives the whole variable domain GAGVSQSPSNKVTEKGKDVELRCDPISGHTALYWYRQSLGQGLEFLIYFQGNSAPDKSGLPSDRFSAERTGGSVSTLTIQRTQQEDSAVYLCASSLGPRSSQETQYFGPGTRLLVL.

CDR3 protein: CASSLGTRDNQPQHF. As DNA, the CDR3 is TGTGCCAGCAGCTTAGGGACGAGGGATAATCAGCCCCAGCATTTT. V is TRBV11-2 and J is TRBJ1-5; D remains unclear. The CDR3 length is 15 residues. Germline values: CDR1 SGHAT, CDR2 FQNNGV. Trimming removed 1 base at V and 4 bases at J, with 11 bases between.

The V call is TRBV5-4, the J call TRBJ2-5, with a tentative D call TRBD2 (6 bases). V shed 3 bases and J shed 5 bases, with 8 bases lying between them. Germline assignment: CDR1 SGHNT and CDR2 YYREEE (reference sequence). CDR3 length equals 12 residues. This chain's CDR3 is CASSWDSETQYF. DNA of the CDR3: TGTGCCAGCAGCTGGGACTCGGAGACCCAGTACTTC.

The rearrangement links TRBV25-1 to TRBJ1-2; TRBD1 might be the D (6 bases). CDR1 MGHDK and CDR2 SYGVNS come from the germline V gene. This CDR3 contains 16 residues. Deletions cut 8 bases from V and 1 base from J, with 20 bases between. The CDR3 protein is CASSQGRTALNYGYTF. CDR3 nucleotides: TGTGCCAGCTCCCAGGGGAGGACAGCTCTTAACTATGGCTACACCTTC.